Presented here are 9 T cell receptor beta chains from one specimen sequenced in a study of CD8+ T cells in alopecia areata. Sequencing used cDNA as its template, made by extracting RNA and reverse transcribing it. This table comes from immunoSEQ multiplex PCR, and its TCRdb copy is limited to in-frame clones, with some not included. The sample has over 15,000 clones, none seen only once. Researchers sorted pooled cutaneous lymph node cells on the basis of CD4, CD8alpha, NKG2D, NKG2ACE and other markers. Sequenced input: CD8+ T cells sorted from a lymph node. All receptors derive from a C3H/HeJ mouse with alopecia areata. This mouse strain has H2-k as its MHC haplotype.

This clone was observed many times. The gene names given are mouse names. Coverage ceases 4 residues before the CDR3 finishes, and the germline J gene fills in the end. V is TRBV19 and J is TRBJ2-3, with D maybe TRBD1 (6 bases). From germline, CDR1 is FNHDT and CDR2 SITEND (reference sequence). This CDR3 has 13 residues. Trimming left V 6 bases short and J 1 base short, with 9 bases between. CDR3 loop: CASNREGAETLYF. The part of the CDR3 DNA that was read is TGTGCCAGCAACAGGGAAGGTGCAGAA.

About this clone itself: Mouse names are used for the genes. Read data end 4 residues before the CDR3 end; the end is taken from the germline J gene. This chain connects TRBV13-2 to TRBJ2-5; TRBD2 agrees at 10 bases. Germline V gene sequence: CDR1 NNHNN, CDR2 SYGAGS (reference sequence). The CDR3 covers 12 residues. The CDR3: CASGGLGDTQYF. The CDR3 bases that were read are TGTGCCAGCGGGGGACTGGGGGAC.

This clone was seen more than once but under ten times. Mouse gene names and germline throughout. The CDR3 end falls 4 residues outside the read, so it is completed with the germline J gene. This chain connects TRBV19 to TRBJ1-2; 8 positions match TRBD1. The CDR3 runs 13 residues. Germline V gene data show CDR1 as FNHDT and CDR2 as SITEND (reference sequence). The trim removed 4 bases at V and 3 bases at J, leaving 2 bases unmatched. This chain's CDR3 is CASSQGADSDYTF. The covered CDR3 bases are TGTGCCAGCAGTCAGGGGGCGGACTCC.

About this clone: The gene symbols are mouse symbols. Sequencing ends 4 residues short of the CDR3 end; the germline J gene provides the rest. This sequence joins TRBV1 and TRBJ2-7, with a possible D match to TRBD1 (5 bases). The CDR3 totals 15 residues. The V gene lost 1 base and the J gene lost 0 bases, with 10 bases spanning the gap. Germline-derived CDR1 and CDR2 are NSQYPW and LRSPGD (reference sequence). The CDR3: CTCSAGTMSSYEQYF. The CDR3 bases that were read are TGCACCTGCAGTGCAGGGACAATGAGCTCCTAT.

This clone was seen a handful of times. Mouse names are used for the genes. The read ends 4 residues shy of where the CDR3 ends; the end is completed using the germline J gene. V is TRBV12-1 and J is TRBJ1-4; D may be TRBD1 (6 bases). Germline V lookup: CDR1 SGHSN, CDR2 HYEKVE. This CDR3 comprises 15 residues. The V end lost 2 bases, the J end lost 0 bases, and 9 bases lay between the germline ends. The CDR3 protein is CASSQTGLSNERLFF. CDR3 DNA (partial): TGTGCCAGCTCTCAGACAGGCCTTTCCAACGAA.

This clone was seen repeatedly, ten times or more. Gene names and germline match the mouse. CDR3 DNA, as far as it was read: TGTGCCAGCAGTTTGGGGACAAAAAACACCGGG. The encoded protein is CASSLGTKNTG. The complete CDR3 reads CASSLGTKNTGQLYF. The chain combines TRBV14 with TRBJ2-2, with a possible D match to TRBD1 (6 bases). The CDR3 goes on 4 residues after the read ends, and that part is filled in from the germline J gene. V dropped 2 bases and J dropped 1 base, with 9 bases sitting between them. The CDR3 spans 15 residues. Per germline, CDR1 SGHDT and CDR2 FRDEAV. Combining the CDR3 with reference TRBV14 and TRBJ2-2 gives the whole variable domain EAGVTQSPRYAVLQEGQAVSFWCDPISGHDTLYWYQQPRDQGPQLLVYFRDEAVIDNSQLPSDRFSAVRPKGTNSTLKIQSAKQGDTATYLCASSLGTKNTGQLYFGEGSKLTVL.

This clone has only a few counts. Mouse gene names apply. The read finishes 4 residues shy of the CDR3 end, and the germline J gene is used to complete it. The chain carries TRBV19 and TRBJ2-2, with 9 nucleotides matching TRBD2. CDR1 and CDR2 (germline): FNHDT, SITEND (reference sequence). V shed 2 bases and J 4 bases; nucleotides not matched to a gene: 6. The CDR3 runs to 16 residues. The CDR3 is CASSIDWGSTTGQLYF. The CDR3 DNA, read in part, is TGTGCCAGCAGTATTGACTGGGGGTCAACCACCGGG.

Turning to this clone: Germline and genes: mouse. The missing CDR3 end, 4 residues past where the read stops, is filled in from the germline J gene. The chain recombines TRBV1 with TRBJ1-4, with 7 bases matching TRBD1. Trimming removed 3 bases from V and 6 bases from J; junction bases left unmatched: 10. This CDR3 region has 16 residues. In germline, CDR1 is NSQYPW, CDR2 LRSPGD (reference sequence). The CDR3 reads CTCSAPRQGGHERLFF. CDR3 bases read: TGCACCTGCAGTGCCCCACGACAGGGAGGCCACGAA.

Regarding this clone: The gene names given are mouse names. The read terminates 4 residues before the CDR3 end, so the remaining end is supplied by the germline J gene. The chain recombines TRBV19 with TRBJ2-3; D unresolved. This CDR3 contains 12 residues. Per the germline V gene, CDR1 is FNHDT and CDR2 is SITEND (reference sequence). Trimming cost V 2 bases and J 2 bases, with 3 bases left between them. Partial CDR3 DNA: TGTGCCAGCAGTATTGTTGCAGAA. Residues: CASSIVAE. The CDR3 as a whole reads CASSIVAETLYF.